These 13 T cell receptor beta chains came from one sample sequenced in a study of cytomegalovirus exposure and HLA in healthy donors (dated by TCRdb to 2017 to 2019). The method behind the library was the immunoSEQ multiplex PCR assay. The multiplex PCR relied on a mix of 60 forward primers for TCR Vbeta segments and 13 reverse primers for TCR Jbeta segments. TCRdb retrieved this table from immuneACCESS and kept in-frame rearrangements only. Not all clones are present; in checked studies, unresolved V genes account for under half, and no reason is known for the remainder. In this sample's table one finds 25,000 to 30,000 clones. The ten largest make up roughly 0.7% of the sample. What was sequenced was PBMCs. The receptors shown here come from a man between 25 and 39 years old in good health and CMV-seronegative.

The chain employs TRBV21-1 and TRBJ1-5; the D call of TRBD1 is as the table states it, not checked on the DNA. TRBV21-1 is a listed pseudogene. This CDR3 is 15 amino acids long. This chain's CDR3 is CASNPTGNGNQPQHF. The CDR3 DNA reads as TGTGCCAGCAACCCGACAGGGAACGGCAATCAGCCCCAGCATTTT.

CDR3: CASSFNPWEGRSNTEAFF. CDR3 nucleotides: TGTGCCAGCAGCTTCAATCCCTGGGAGGGGCGATCGAACACTGAAGCTTTCTTT. The chain uses TRBV13 and TRBJ1-1; maybe TRBD1 (5 bases). CDR3 length: 18 amino acids. Germline CDR1 is PRHDT and CDR2 is FYEKMQ (reference sequence). V lost 3 bases, J lost 1 base, and 21 bases lay in between.

The CDR3 here is CASSGGPRGGEAFF. The CDR3 nucleotides are TGTGCCAGCAGCGGAGGGCCCCGGGGAGGTGAAGCTTTCTTT. The V gene is TRBV6-1, the J gene TRBJ1-1; D gene unclear. Trimming removed 6 bases from V and 7 bases from J, with 18 bases in between. Germline CDR1 reads MNHNS; CDR2 reads SASEGT. This CDR3 spans 14 amino acids.

The genes are TRBV27 and TRBJ2-1, with 8 nucleotides matching TRBD2. The CDR3 length is 15 residues. Per the germline V gene, CDR1 is MNHEY and CDR2 is SMNVEV (reference sequence). The ends lost 2 bases at V and 3 bases at J; junction bases unmatched: 3. The CDR3 DNA reads as TGTGCCAGCAGTTTAGTACTAGCGGACTACAATGAGCAGTTCTTC. Protein sequence: CASSLVLADYNEQFF.

V and J are TRBV7-2 and TRBJ2-3; 7 positions agree with TRBD2. V lost 10 bases and J lost 0; bases outside the gene matches: 7. The CDR3 has 14 residues. Germline V CDR1 and CDR2: SGHTA, FQGNSA. CDR3 nucleotide sequence: TGTGCCACCCAGCGGGGCCTGAGCACAGATACGCAGTATTTT. Its translation: CATQRGLSTDTQYF.

This rearrangement joins TRBV19 to TRBJ2-7, with 8 bases aligning to TRBD1. The CDR3 spans 14 residues. Germline values: CDR1 LNHDA, CDR2 SQIVND (reference sequence). The V and J ends lost 3 bases and 4 bases, in that order; junction bases with no gene match: 5. This CDR3 is CASSIARGPYEQYF. The CDR3 nucleotides read TGTGCCAGTAGTATCGCCAGGGGGCCGTACGAGCAGTACTTC.

This chain links TRBV19 with TRBJ2-5; tentatively, D is TRBD1 (7 bases). Germline CDR1 LNHDA, CDR2 SQIVND (reference sequence). Trimming shortened V by 6 bases and J by 2 bases, and 19 bases separated the two germline ends. The CDR3 covers 16 residues. CDR3 bases: TGTGCCAGTAGAGATGCCGGCGGGACAGCTCAAGAGACCCAGTACTTC. It codes for CASRDAGGTAQETQYF.

This sequence joins TRBV7-8 and TRBJ2-5; no definite D call. Germline assignment: CDR1 SGHVS and CDR2 FQNEAQ. V gave up 5 bases and J gave up 2 bases, with 15 bases separating them. CDR3 length: 15 amino acids. The CDR3 nucleotides are TGTGCCAGCAGCCCCCGGGTCCTCAAACAAGAGACCCAGTACTTC. It is translated as CASSPRVLKQETQYF.

V gene TRBV6-5 combines with J gene TRBJ2-5; 9 nucleotides align to TRBD2. J gave up 4 bases and V 3 bases, and 9 bases lay outside the gene matches. There are 16 residues in the CDR3. Germline V gene sequence: CDR1 MNHEY, CDR2 SVGAGI. Here the CDR3 DNA reads TGTGCCAGCAGTTATTCCTTCGGACTAGCGTCAGAGACCCAGTACTTC. It specifies CASSYSFGLASETQYF.

The chain links TRBV27 to TRBJ2-3, with TRBD1 as a possible D gene (5 bases). The germline gives CDR1 MNHEY, CDR2 SMNVEV (reference sequence). The CDR3 is 14 amino acids. With 0 bases removed from V and 6 bases from J, the gap between germline ends came to 10 bases. The CDR3 spells CASSLSTERDTQYF. The CDR3 coding sequence is TGTGCCAGCAGTTTATCGACAGAACGGGATACGCAGTATTTT.

The rearrangement uses TRBV12-5 and TRBJ2-1, with a possible D match to TRBD1 (6 bases). CDR3 length: 18 residues. CDR1 and CDR2 from the germline V gene are LGHNT and FRNRAP. Trimming took off 0 bases at V and 2 bases at J, with 17 bases between the two ends. The CDR3 protein is CASGLVRISGAAYNEQFF. The DNA for the CDR3 is TGTGCTAGTGGTTTGGTACGGATCTCAGGGGCGGCCTACAATGAGCAGTTCTTC.

The chain couples TRBV19 to TRBJ2-7; TRBD2 matches 10 bases. V trimming: 3 bases; J trimming: 5 bases; junction bases outside the gene matches: 4. There are 14 residues in the CDR3. Germline V lookup: CDR1 LNHDA, CDR2 SQIVND (reference sequence). The CDR3 is CASSILAGANEQYF. CDR3 coding DNA: TGTGCCAGTAGTATTCTAGCGGGAGCTAACGAGCAGTACTTC.

This sequence joins TRBV5-1 and TRBJ2-3; TRBD2 matches 8 bases. This CDR3 is 16 amino acids long. The V segment lost 4 bases and the J segment 5 bases; nucleotides outside the gene matches: 12. Germline V gene lookup returns CDR1 SGHRS and CDR2 YFSETQ. The CDR3 bases are TGCGCCAGCAGCCCCCGGGCGGGGGGAGTAAGAGATACGCAGTATTTT. The encoded protein is CASSPRAGGVRDTQYF.